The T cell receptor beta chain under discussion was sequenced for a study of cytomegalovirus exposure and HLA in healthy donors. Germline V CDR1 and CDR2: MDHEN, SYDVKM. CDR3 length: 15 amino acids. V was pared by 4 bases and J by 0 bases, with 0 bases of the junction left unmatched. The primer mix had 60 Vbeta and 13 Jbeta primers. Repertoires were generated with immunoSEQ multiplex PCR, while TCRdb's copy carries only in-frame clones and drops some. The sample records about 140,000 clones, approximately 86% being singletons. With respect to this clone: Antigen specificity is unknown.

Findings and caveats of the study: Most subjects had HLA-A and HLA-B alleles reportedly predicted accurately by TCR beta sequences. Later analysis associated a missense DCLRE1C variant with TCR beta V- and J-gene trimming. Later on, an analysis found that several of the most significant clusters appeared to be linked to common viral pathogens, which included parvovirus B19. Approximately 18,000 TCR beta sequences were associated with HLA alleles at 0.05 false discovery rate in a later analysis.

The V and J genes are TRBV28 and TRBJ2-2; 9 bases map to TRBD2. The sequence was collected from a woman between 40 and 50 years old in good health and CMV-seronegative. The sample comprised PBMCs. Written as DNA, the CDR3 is TGTGCCAGCAGTTCTAGCGGGACGAACACCGGGGAGCTGTTTTTT. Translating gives CASSSSGTNTGELFF.